Listed below are T cell receptor beta chains from one sample, sequenced in a study of OX40 agonist ivuxolimab in advanced cancers. Libraries were prepared by immunoSEQ multiplex PCR; TCRdb keeps only in-frame clonotypes and omits some of them. The data show tens of thousands of clones, roughly 85% seen once. This specimen was CD4+ or CD8+ T cells sorted from blood, taken in a trial of the OX40 agonist ivuxolimab. The receptors originated from an adult with an advanced solid tumor such as melanoma, head and neck, liver or kidney cancer. The CDR3 runs from the conserved cysteine through the conserved F or W. A D gene is named only where the DNA matches it firmly. Rows may omit the clone size; those that give it use once, few, many or a size class.

-	-	TRBV4-1	TRBJ2-7	CASSQALPTRDEQYF	TGCGCCAGCAGCCAAGCTTTACCAACTAGGGACGAGCAGTACTTC
TRBD2	-	TRBV27	TRBJ2-3	CASSLSEAGGTDTQYF	TGTGCCAGCAGTTTATCGGAGGCGGGAGGTACAGATACGCAGTATTTT
-	-	TRBV18	TRBJ2-5	CASSPPGTVGTTQYF	TGTGCCAGCTCACCACCCGGGACCGTCGGAACAACCCAGTACTTC
TRBD2	-	TRBV19	TRBJ2-5	CASSTPSGGRETQYF	TGTGCCAGTAGTACCCCCTCTGGCGGGAGGGAGACCCAGTACTTC
-	-	TRBV7-6	TRBJ2-2	CASSMETGVTGELFF	TGTGCCAGCAGCATGGAGACAGGAGTCACCGGGGAGCTGTTTTTT
TRBD2	-	TRBV5-4	TRBJ2-3	CASSFFISGASTDTQYF	TGTGCCAGCAGCTTCTTCATTAGCGGGGCTAGCACAGATACGCAGTATTTT
-	-	TRBV19	TRBJ1-1	CASIGMNTEAFF	TGTGCCAGTATCGGCATGAACACTGAAGCTTTCTTT
-	-	TRBV4-1	TRBJ2-1	CASSPTLSRVTEQFF	TGCGCCAGCAGCCCAACATTATCTAGAGTCACTGAGCAGTTCTTC
-	once	TRBV5-1	TRBJ2-3	CASSFGESGTDTQYF	TGCGCCAGCAGCTTTGGGGAATCCGGCACAGATACGCAGTATTTT
-	-	TRBV29-1	TRBJ1-1	CSVAGLNTEAFF	TGCAGCGTCGCGGGATTGAACACTGAAGCTTTCTTT